The clone carrying this T cell receptor beta chain has a count of ten or more. Assay used: immunoSEQ multiplex PCR; TCRdb lists only in-frame clones, some missing. The data hold about 400,000 clones, with more than 85% observed a single time. This sample was included in a study of blood T cell repertoires in COVID-19. Study-level background: Nucleic acid was either cDNA or gDNA, and it came from T cells, B-cell-depleted T cells, or PBMCs.

This CDR3 has 15 residues. With 5 bases clipped from V and 1 base from J, the junction kept 3 bases outside the gene matches. The germline V gene encodes CDR1 LNHDA and CDR2 SQIVND (reference sequence). The gene calls are TRBV19 and TRBJ2-2; 8 bases match TRBD1. This TCR came from a human donor in a cohort sampled during active COVID-19. Input material: peripheral blood. The DNA for the CDR3 is TGTGCCAGTAGTCCAACAGGGGGGAACACCGGGGAGCTGTTTTTT. As protein: CASSPTGGNTGELFF.